The source of this T cell receptor (beta chain) is a study of T-cell memory formation after mild COVID-19. Study-level points and caveats: Contracting CD4+ clones sat mainly in CM and EM; CD8+ in EMRA. Contracting clones from day 15 to 85 had balanced CD4/CD8; later expanders favoured CD4+. A second wave of clones peaked on day 37, and their SARS-CoV-2 specificity went unconfirmed.

In the case of this clonotype: Its cognate antigen is unknown.

5'RACE with constant-segment primers yielded barcoded, UMI-tagged TCR alpha and TCR beta cDNA libraries. TCRdb fed the 5' RACE reads into MiXCR, producing one record per CDR3 protein. The data show some 300,000 distinct CDR3 sequences, roughly 19% seen once. This CDR3 region has 12 residues. Trimming took 3 bases from V and 8 from J, leaving 10 bases between them. This chain uses TRBV12-3 or TRBV12-4 with TRBJ1-2; TRBD1 might be the D (5 bases). The clonotype comes from a man between 18 and 35 years old who had mild COVID-19 (a few samples of this study predate the infection). Cell type and time point are not known. Sequenced material: PBMCs or a T cell subset sorted from them (not recorded which). CDR3 in amino acids: CASSFNRRGYTF. In nucleotides, the CDR3 is TGTGCCAGCAGTTTTAACAGGAGGGGCTACACCTTC.